A selection of T cell receptor beta chains follows, all from one sample in a study of blood T cell repertoires in COVID-19. Measured with immunoSEQ multiplex PCR; TCRdb has only the in-frame clones, and not every one. Of about 200,000 clones listed, around 82% are singletons. The sequenced sample was peripheral blood. These receptors all come from a woman in her sixties or seventies with acute or convalescent COVID-19. Both conserved end residues are part of each CDR3. The D gene is left open where the match is weak. Size values are once, few and many counts, or a class for expanded clones, and some rows have none.

CDR3 DNA,CDR3 protein,V gene,clone size,J gene,D gene
TGCAGCGTTGTCGTGGCGGGAGTTAGAAGCTACAATGAGCAGTTCTTC,CSVVVAGVRSYNEQFF,TRBV29-1,NA,TRBJ2-1,TRBD2
TGTGCCAGCAGCAAGACACCTTATGAAGCTTTCTTT,CASSKTPYEAFF,TRBV21-1,NA,TRBJ1-1,NA
TGCGCCAGCAGCTTGGAACTAGCGGGAGGCGGAGAGCAGTACTTC,CASSLELAGGGEQYF,TRBV5-1,NA,TRBJ2-7,TRBD2
TGTGCCAGTAGTATAGCCCGGGAGACTGAAGCTTTCTTT,CASSIARETEAFF,TRBV19,NA,TRBJ1-1,NA
TGTGCCACCAGTGATTCCCTAGCGGGAGCAATAGATACGCAGTATTTT,CATSDSLAGAIDTQYF,TRBV24-1,NA,TRBJ2-3,TRBD2
TGTGCCAGCAGCTTAGAGGACAGGGGGAGGACTGAAGCTTTCTTT,CASSLEDRGRTEAFF,TRBV7-6,NA,TRBJ1-1,TRBD1
TGTGCCAGCAGTCAGGACAGAGACTATGGCTACACCTTC,CASSQDRDYGYTF,TRBV2,NA,TRBJ1-2,NA
TGTGCCAGCAGCGGCCGGGACTTGGATCAGCCCCAGCATTTT,CASSGRDLDQPQHF,TRBV9,NA,TRBJ1-5,NA
TGTGCCAGCAGCCACGGACAGGGGGCCACCGGGGAGCTGTTTTTT,CASSHGQGATGELFF,TRBV11-2,NA,TRBJ2-2,TRBD1
TGTGCCAGCAGTCAGGGGGCGCCCAATCAGCCCCAGCATTTT,CASSQGAPNQPQHF,TRBV6-5,few,TRBJ1-5,TRBD1
TGCGCCAGCAGGACGGGGAACACTGAAGCTTTCTTT,CASRTGNTEAFF,TRBV5-1,NA,TRBJ1-1,NA
TGTGCCAGCAGCACATCGACATGGGAGGTCCGCGAGCAGTACTTC,CASSTSTWEVREQYF,TRBV7-2,NA,TRBJ2-7,NA
TGTGCCAGCAGTGGACAGTTTGGAAACACCATATATTTT,CASSGQFGNTIYF,TRBV5-5,NA,TRBJ1-3,NA
TGCGCCAGCAGCGAAACAGGGGGGCTGAACAATGAGCAGTTCTTC,CASSETGGLNNEQFF,TRBV5-1,NA,TRBJ2-1,TRBD1
TGCAGCGTTGCGGGGGATATCGGTGAGCAGTACTTC,CSVAGDIGEQYF,TRBV29-1,NA,TRBJ2-7,NA
TGTGCCAGTAGTATAGATGCCGGGGGTAGCTCACCCCTCCACTTT,CASSIDAGGSSPLHF,TRBV19,once,TRBJ1-6,NA
TGCGCCAGCAGGGGACTAGCGGGTGAGGATACGCAGTATTTT,CASRGLAGEDTQYF,TRBV10-2,NA,TRBJ2-3,TRBD2
TGTGCCAGCAGTTACTCTGGAGGAGCGCATGGGGAGCAGTTCTTC,CASSYSGGAHGEQFF,TRBV6-2/TRBV6-3,NA,TRBJ2-1,NA
TGTGCCAGCAGCTTATTCGGGACTAGCGCCTACAATGAGCAGTTCTTC,CASSLFGTSAYNEQFF,TRBV5-5,NA,TRBJ2-1,TRBD2
TGTGCCAGCAGCTTCAGGGGTTATAACTATGGCTACACCTTC,CASSFRGYNYGYTF,TRBV5-4,once,TRBJ1-2,NA
TGTGCCAGCAGGAAGGACAGGGGGAATCAGCCCCAGCATTTT,CASRKDRGNQPQHF,TRBV2,NA,TRBJ1-5,TRBD1
TGTGCCAGCAGCTTGGTGGGTAGCCCCCCAGATACGCAGTATTTT,CASSLVGSPPDTQYF,TRBV5-4,NA,TRBJ2-3,NA
TGTGCCAGCAGCCACAGGGGAATGAACACTGAAGCTTTCTTT,CASSHRGMNTEAFF,TRBV3-1/TRBV3-2,NA,TRBJ1-1,NA
TGCGCCAGCAGCCAAACAGGGACTAGAAGGGCGGATGAGCAGTTCTTC,CASSQTGTRRADEQFF,TRBV4-1,NA,TRBJ2-1,TRBD2
TGTGCCAGCAGCCCGCTGATAGCGGGAGGAGAGACCCAGTACTTC,CASSPLIAGGETQYF,TRBV7-9,NA,TRBJ2-5,TRBD2
TGCGCCAGCTCAGGAGGGGACGCCGGGGAGCTGTTTTTT,CASSGGDAGELFF,TRBV5-1,NA,TRBJ2-2,NA
TGTGCCACCTCCCGGGACTCCCTACGATCGCAGTACTTC,CATSRDSLRSQYF,TRBV25-1,NA,TRBJ2-7,NA
TGTGCCAGCAGCTCCCGGACAGGAGGAAGTGAAAAACTGTTTTTT,CASSSRTGGSEKLFF,TRBV7-2,many,TRBJ1-4,TRBD1
TGTGCCAGCAGTTTAATCGGGCGGGGACAGGGAGGAGATACGCAGTATTTT,CASSLIGRGQGGDTQYF,TRBV28,NA,TRBJ2-3,TRBD1
TGCAGCATTGCCCGACTAGCGGGAGTAAAACACGAGCAGTACTTC,CSIARLAGVKHEQYF,TRBV29-1,NA,TRBJ2-7,TRBD2
TGTGCCACCGGACAGGGCTCAATAAACGAGCAGTACTTC,CATGQGSINEQYF,TRBV19,NA,TRBJ2-7,TRBD1
TGTGCCAGTAGCGGACTAGCGGGAGCTGAAAACATTCAGTACTTC,CASSGLAGAENIQYF,TRBV19,once,TRBJ2-4,TRBD2
TGTGCCAGCAGTGAAGTGACCACTTACAGTGTGACCCAGTACTTC,CASSEVTTYSVTQYF,TRBV6-1,few,TRBJ2-5,NA
TGTGCCAGCAGCAGCCGGGACTTAGATAATTCACCCCTCCACTTT,CASSSRDLDNSPLHF,TRBV28,NA,TRBJ1-6,NA
TGTGCCAGCAGCCTAAGGTCGGGGAGATACAATGAGCAGTTCTTC,CASSLRSGRYNEQFF,TRBV11-3,once,TRBJ2-1,NA
TGCGCCAGCAGCCAAGACAGGGCCACAGATACGCAGTATTTT,CASSQDRATDTQYF,TRBV4-1,NA,TRBJ2-3,NA
TGTGCCAGCTCACCGGCGGTAGCCTACGAGCAGTACTTC,CASSPAVAYEQYF,TRBV18,once,TRBJ2-7,NA
TGTGCCAGCAGAGAGGACAGGGGGTACACTGAAGCTTTCTTT,CASREDRGYTEAFF,TRBV2,NA,TRBJ1-1,TRBD1
TGTGCCAGCAGTGAGGTGGCTAGCGGGAGGAGAGAGACCCAGTACTTC,CASSEVASGRRETQYF,TRBV25-1,NA,TRBJ2-5,TRBD2
TGTGCCAGCAGCCAAGATACAGGGGAGGACACTGAAGCTTTCTTT,CASSQDTGEDTEAFF,TRBV4-2,NA,TRBJ1-1,TRBD1
TGTGCCAGCTCACCGACAGGAATAGATAACACCTTC,CASSPTGIDNTF,TRBV18,NA,TRBJ1-2,NA
TGTGCCAGCAGCCAGGGGGCCGGGGAGCTGTTTTTT,CASSQGAGELFF,TRBV6-5,NA,TRBJ2-2,TRBD1